The 13 T cell receptor beta chains below come from one sample, sequenced in a study of T cells in Graves' hyperthyroidism and ophthalmopathy. From RNA transcripts, TCR beta CDR3 regions were amplified. HTBI primers were used for first-round RT-PCR of the TCR CDR3. TCRdb ran MiXCR on the multiplex PCR reads and lists one entry per CDR3 protein. The repertoire includes under 300,000 distinct CDR3 sequences, less than 15% of them detected once, and about an eighth sits in the top ten. Sequenced sample: blood. These receptors originate from a woman aged 40-49 years with Graves' hyperthyroidism that later progressed to Graves' ophthalmopathy.

V gene TRBV2 combines with J gene TRBJ2-3, with D unclear. V dropped 4 bases and J dropped 1 base, with 3 bases sitting between them. Germline CDR1 is SNHLY and CDR2 is FYNNEI. The length of the CDR3 is 12 residues. CDR3 bases: TGTGCCAGCAGTGGACGCACAGATACGCAGTATTTT. Its protein product is CASSGRTDTQYF.

This clonotype showed up just a few times. The chain is built from TRBV19 and TRBJ1-4; D not resolved. CDR1 and CDR2 from the germline V gene are LNHDA and SQIVND (reference sequence). V dropped 0 bases and J dropped 12 bases, with 14 bases sitting between them. The CDR3 length is 14 residues. The CDR3 reads CASSIDSMKRELFF. The CDR3, as DNA: TGTGCCAGTAGTATAGACAGCATGAAGAGGGAACTGTTTTTT.

This clonotype occurred many times. The chain uses TRBV30 and TRBJ2-7; unclear D gene. The CDR3 length is 18 residues. Trimming left V 0 bases short and J 5 bases short, with 26 bases between. The V gene's germline CDR1 is GTSNPN and CDR2 SVGIG (reference sequence). The CDR3 sequence is CAWSVAPPDRDRINEQYF. CDR3 nucleotide sequence: TGTGCCTGGAGTGTTGCCCCCCCCGACCGAGACCGAATTAACGAGCAGTACTTC.

In its sample, this clonotype was seen many times. The chain is built from TRBV2 and TRBJ1-3; 7 bases are shared with TRBD1. The ends lost 5 bases at V and 4 bases at J; junction bases unmatched: 14. CDR3 size: 17 residues. Per germline, CDR1 SNHLY and CDR2 FYNNEI. In DNA, the CDR3 is TGTGCCAGCAGTCGTCTAAAATCCGACAGGGTCGGAAACACCATATATTTT. This sequence encodes CASSRLKSDRVGNTIYF.

This clonotype has a count of ten or more. J is TRBJ1-1 and V is TRBV30; D remains ambiguous. The V end lost 4 bases, the J end lost 0 bases, and 15 bases lay between the germline ends. The germline CDR1 and CDR2 sequences are GTSNPN and SVGIG (reference sequence). This CDR3 contains 15 residues. In DNA form, the CDR3 reads TGTGCCTGGACACCCTCTCCAAACATGAACACTGAAGCTTTCTTT. As protein: CAWTPSPNMNTEAFF. The full variable domain, with the rest looked up from reference TRBV30 and TRBJ1-1, is SQTIHQWPATLVQPVGSPLSLECTVEGTSNPNLYWYRQAAGRGLQLLFYSVGIGQISSEVPQNLSASRPQDRQFILSSKKLLLSDSGFYLCAWTPSPNMNTEAFFGQGTRLTVV.

This clonotype was detected only a few times. The rearrangement joins TRBV20-1 to TRBJ2-7; D unclear. The ends were cut back, 3 bases at V and 3 bases at J, with 9 bases in the middle. The germline V gene has CDR1 DFQATT and CDR2 SNEGSKA (reference sequence). The CDR3 runs 12 residues. CDR3 bases: TGCAGTGCTAGCGGCCCCCACTACGAGCAGTACTTC. Translating it yields CSASGPHYEQYF.

This clonotype was recorded many times. V is TRBV2 and J is TRBJ2-1; either TRBD1 or TRBD2 may fit D (7 bases each). V was cut by 6 bases and J by 3 bases, with 15 bases left in between. Germline values: CDR1 SNHLY, CDR2 FYNNEI. The CDR3 has 15 amino acids. The CDR3 reads CASSARGGLYNEQFF. CDR3 coding DNA: TGTGCCAGCAGCGCCAGGGGGGGTCTCTACAATGAGCAGTTCTTC.

CDR3 protein: CASSFWTSGMNEQFF. The CDR3 nucleotides are TGTGCCAGCAGCTTTTGGACTAGCGGGATGAATGAGCAGTTCTTC. The rearrangement uses TRBV11-2 and TRBJ2-1; 12 bases are a match to TRBD2. CDR3 length: 15 amino acids. V shed 3 bases, J shed 7 bases, and the junction held 4 bases outside the gene matches. Germline CDR1 reads SGHAT; CDR2 reads FQNNGV.

At least ten counts were recorded for this clonotype. The CDR3 DNA reads as TGCGCCAGCAGTGAGGAGATTCACTATGGCTACACCTTC. Its protein product is CASSEEIHYGYTF. The chain uses TRBV10-2 and TRBJ1-2; the D is unclear. The V end was cut by 2 bases, the J end by 3 bases, with 7 bases between. The CDR3 spans 13 residues. In germline, CDR1 is WSHSY, CDR2 SAAADI.

The rearrangement joins TRBV4-2 to TRBJ2-1; 12 bases line up with TRBD2. V was pared by 0 bases and J by 6 bases, with 12 bases of the junction left unmatched. Germline-derived CDR1 and CDR2 are LGHNA and YNFKEQ. The CDR3 totals 19 residues. In nucleotides, the CDR3 is TGTGCCAGCAGCCAAGATCCGCGGTCTAGCGGGAGGGTTGGCAATGAGCAGTTCTTC. It is translated as CASSQDPRSSGRVGNEQFF.

The gene calls are TRBV19 and TRBJ1-2; unclear D gene. V lost 9 bases to trimming and J lost 2 bases, with 13 bases between them. The CDR3 length is 13 residues. Germline-derived CDR1 and CDR2 are LNHDA and SQIVND (reference sequence). CDR3 nucleotides: TGTGCCAGCCGCCCCGGTACCAACTATGGCTACACCTTC. Translated, it gives CASRPGTNYGYTF.

In this sample, this clonotype turned up many times. This chain links TRBV12-3 or TRBV12-4 with TRBJ1-3, with 10 bases matching TRBD1. V was pared by 2 bases and J by 4 bases, with 5 bases of the junction left unmatched. The CDR3 extends over 16 amino acids. The CDR3 loop reads CASSLTTGGQGNTIYF. The CDR3 DNA reads TGTGCCAGCAGTTTAACGACAGGGGGCCAAGGAAACACCATATATTTT.

Of note for this clonotype: One base away lies a much larger clone, so this may be a sequencing read error. The chain has TRBV28 and TRBJ1-6; 7 bases agree with TRBD1. The length of the CDR3 is 16 residues. Germline values: CDR1 MDHEN, CDR2 SYDVKM. Here the CDR3 DNA reads TGTGCCAGCAGTGTACTCGGGGAGGGGGCAAGTTCACGCCTCCACTTT. Translating it yields CASSVLGEGASSRLHF.